This record looks at one TCR beta chain sequence and its context. The sample belongs to a study of blood T cell repertoires in COVID-19. Study details: Samples representing acute and convalescent COVID-19 were sourced from the United States, Italy and Spain.

In the source study's methods: Amplification of reference gene primers provided the estimated nucleated cell counts. The repertoire was sequenced with immunoSEQ multiplex PCR; TCRdb's copy has only in-frame clones and lacks some. The V and J calls and clone size are taken from that table; D and trimming were inferred from the DNA. The sample consists of about 83,000 clones, approximately 90% of them appearing once. J was trimmed by 2 bases and V by 5 bases; bases with no gene match: 9. CDR1 is MNHEY and CDR2 is SMNVEV in the germline V gene (reference sequence). CDR3 size: 16 residues. V and J are TRBV27 and TRBJ1-5, with TRBD1 matching 7 bases. The specimen sequenced was peripheral blood. The receptor comes from a woman aged 45-65 years with active or convalescent COVID-19. The CDR3: CASSPWTGQGNQPQHF. CDR3 in DNA: TGTGCCAGCAGTCCGTGGACAGGACAGGGCAATCAGCCCCAGCATTTT.